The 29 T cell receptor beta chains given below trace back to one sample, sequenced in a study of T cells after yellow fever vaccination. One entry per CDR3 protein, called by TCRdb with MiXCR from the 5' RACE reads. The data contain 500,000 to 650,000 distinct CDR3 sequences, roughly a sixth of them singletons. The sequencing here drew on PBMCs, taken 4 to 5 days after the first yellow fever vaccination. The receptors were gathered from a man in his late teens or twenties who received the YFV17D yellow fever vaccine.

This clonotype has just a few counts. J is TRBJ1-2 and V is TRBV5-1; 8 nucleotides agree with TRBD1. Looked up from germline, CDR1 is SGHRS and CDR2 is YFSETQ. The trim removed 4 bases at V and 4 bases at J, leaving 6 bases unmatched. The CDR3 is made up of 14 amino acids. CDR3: CASSLTGATYGYTF. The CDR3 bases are TGCGCCAGCAGCCTGACAGGGGCTACCTATGGCTACACCTTC.

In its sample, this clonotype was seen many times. The CDR3 here is CASKIDRTGPGYTF. CDR3 bases: TGTGCCAGCAAGATAGACAGGACCGGGCCTGGCTACACCTTC. This sequence joins TRBV6-1 and TRBJ1-2; D may be TRBD1 (6 bases). CDR3 length: 14 amino acids. Germline CDR1 is MNHNS and CDR2 is SASEGT. Trimming removed 7 bases at V and 7 bases at J, with 19 bases between.

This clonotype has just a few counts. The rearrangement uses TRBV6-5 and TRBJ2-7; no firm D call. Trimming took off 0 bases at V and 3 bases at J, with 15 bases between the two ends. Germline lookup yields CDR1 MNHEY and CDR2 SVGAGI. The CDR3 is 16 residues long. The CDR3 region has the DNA TGTGCCAGCAGTTACTCGATATTGGGCGGAGACTACGAGCAGTACTTC. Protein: CASSYSILGGDYEQYF.

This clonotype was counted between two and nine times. CDR3 loop: CASSPTGTMEKLFF. CDR3 bases: TGCGCCAGCAGCCCTACCGGGACTATGGAAAAACTGTTTTTT. This chain connects TRBV5-1 to TRBJ1-4; tentatively, D is TRBD1 (5 bases). CDR3 size: 14 residues. Germline loops: CDR1 SGHRS, CDR2 YFSETQ. V lost 4 bases and J 8 bases, leaving 15 bases between the germline ends.

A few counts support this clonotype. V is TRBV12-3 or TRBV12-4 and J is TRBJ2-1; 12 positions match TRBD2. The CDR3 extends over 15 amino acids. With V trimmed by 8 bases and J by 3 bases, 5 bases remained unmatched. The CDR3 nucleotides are TGTGCCAGCCAAAGGACTAGCGGGGTCTACAATGAGCAGTTCTTC. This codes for CASQRTSGVYNEQFF.

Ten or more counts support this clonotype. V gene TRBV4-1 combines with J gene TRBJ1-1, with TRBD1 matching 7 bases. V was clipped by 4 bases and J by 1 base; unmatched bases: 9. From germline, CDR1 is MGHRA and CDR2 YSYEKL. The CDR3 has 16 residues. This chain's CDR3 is CASSRPTGVANTEAFF. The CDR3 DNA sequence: TGCGCCAGCAGCCGACCTACAGGGGTAGCGAACACTGAAGCTTTCTTT.

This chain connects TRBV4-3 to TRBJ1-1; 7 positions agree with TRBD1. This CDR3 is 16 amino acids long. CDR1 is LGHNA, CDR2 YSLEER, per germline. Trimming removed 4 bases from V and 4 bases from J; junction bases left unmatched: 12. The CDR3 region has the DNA TGCGCCAGCAGCCCCGGGACAGCCAATTCAGGCACTGAAGCTTTCTTT. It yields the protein CASSPGTANSGTEAFF.

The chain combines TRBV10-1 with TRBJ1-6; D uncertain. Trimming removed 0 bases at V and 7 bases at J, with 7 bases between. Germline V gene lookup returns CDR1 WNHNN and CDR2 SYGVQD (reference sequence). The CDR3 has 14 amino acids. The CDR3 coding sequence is TGCGCCAGCAGTGAGTCGGCACAGAATTCACCCCTCCACTTT. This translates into CASSESAQNSPLHF.

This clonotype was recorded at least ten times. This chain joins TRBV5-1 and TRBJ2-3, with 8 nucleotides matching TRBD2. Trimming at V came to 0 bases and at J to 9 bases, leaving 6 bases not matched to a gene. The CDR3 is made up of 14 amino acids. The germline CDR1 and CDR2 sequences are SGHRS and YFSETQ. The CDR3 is CASSLEAGGGTQYF. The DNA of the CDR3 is TGCGCCAGCAGCTTGGAGGCGGGGGGTGGCACGCAGTATTTT.

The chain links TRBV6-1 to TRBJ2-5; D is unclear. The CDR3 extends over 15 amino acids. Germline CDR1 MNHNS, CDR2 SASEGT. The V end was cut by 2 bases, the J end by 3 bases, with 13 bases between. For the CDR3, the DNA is TGTGCCAGCAGTGAAAGGGTCACTTCAAAAGAGACCCAGTACTTC. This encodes CASSERVTSKETQYF.

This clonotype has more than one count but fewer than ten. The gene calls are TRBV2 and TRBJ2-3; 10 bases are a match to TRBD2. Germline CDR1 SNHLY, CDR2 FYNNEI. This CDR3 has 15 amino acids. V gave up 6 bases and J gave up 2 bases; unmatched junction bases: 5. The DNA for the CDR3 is TGTGCCAGCAGGGTACTAGCGGGAACCACAGATACGCAGTATTTT. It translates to CASRVLAGTTDTQYF.

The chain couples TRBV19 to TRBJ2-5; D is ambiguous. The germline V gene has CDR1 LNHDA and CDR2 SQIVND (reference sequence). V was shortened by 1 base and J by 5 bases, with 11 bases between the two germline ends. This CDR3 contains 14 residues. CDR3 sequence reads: CASSIALRWETQYF. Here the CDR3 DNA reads TGTGCCAGTAGTATAGCGCTGCGGTGGGAGACCCAGTACTTC.

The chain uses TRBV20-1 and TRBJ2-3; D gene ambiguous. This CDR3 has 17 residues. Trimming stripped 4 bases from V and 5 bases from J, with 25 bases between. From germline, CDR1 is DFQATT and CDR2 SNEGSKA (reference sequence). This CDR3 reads CSAKFPQVLARGDTQYF. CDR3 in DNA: TGCAGTGCTAAGTTCCCTCAGGTGTTAGCTCGCGGAGATACGCAGTATTTT.

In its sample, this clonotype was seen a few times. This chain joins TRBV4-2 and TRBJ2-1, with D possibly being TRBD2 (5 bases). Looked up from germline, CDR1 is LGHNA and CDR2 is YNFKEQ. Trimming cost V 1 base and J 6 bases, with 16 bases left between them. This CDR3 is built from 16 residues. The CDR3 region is CASSQVGVSGSNEQFF. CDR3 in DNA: TGTGCCAGCAGCCAAGTGGGTGTAAGCGGTAGCAATGAGCAGTTCTTC.

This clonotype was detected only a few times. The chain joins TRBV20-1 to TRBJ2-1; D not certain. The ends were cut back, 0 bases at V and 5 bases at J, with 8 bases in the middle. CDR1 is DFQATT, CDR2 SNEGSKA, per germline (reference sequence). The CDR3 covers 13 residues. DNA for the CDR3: TGCAGTGCTAGAGATCTCGACAACAATGAGCAGTTCTTC. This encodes CSARDLDNNEQFF.

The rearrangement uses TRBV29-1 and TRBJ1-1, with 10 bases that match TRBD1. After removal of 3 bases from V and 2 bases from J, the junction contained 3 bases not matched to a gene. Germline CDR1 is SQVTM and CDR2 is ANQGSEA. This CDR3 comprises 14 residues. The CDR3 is CSVDPTGGNTEAFF. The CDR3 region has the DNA TGCAGCGTTGACCCGACAGGGGGCAACACTGAAGCTTTCTTT.

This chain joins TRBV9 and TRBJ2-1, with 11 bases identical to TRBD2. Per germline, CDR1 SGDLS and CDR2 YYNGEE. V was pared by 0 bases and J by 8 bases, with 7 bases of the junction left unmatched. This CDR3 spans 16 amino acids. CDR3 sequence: CASSVGLTSGVDEQFF. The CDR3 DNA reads TGTGCCAGCAGCGTAGGACTGACTAGCGGGGTGGATGAGCAGTTCTTC.

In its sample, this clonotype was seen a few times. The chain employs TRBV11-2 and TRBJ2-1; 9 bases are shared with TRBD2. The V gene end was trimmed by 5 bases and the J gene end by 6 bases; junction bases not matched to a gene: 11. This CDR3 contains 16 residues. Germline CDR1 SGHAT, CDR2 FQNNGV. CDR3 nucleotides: TGTGCCAGCAGCCTTCTCGCCGGGACTAGCCGCAATGAGCAGTTCTTC. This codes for CASSLLAGTSRNEQFF.

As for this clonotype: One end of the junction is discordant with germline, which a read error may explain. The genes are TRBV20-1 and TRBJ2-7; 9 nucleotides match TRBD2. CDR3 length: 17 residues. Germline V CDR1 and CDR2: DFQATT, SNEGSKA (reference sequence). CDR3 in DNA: TGCAGTTCTAGTTCGGTGCGCGGGGGGGACAGCTCCTACGAGCAGTACTTC. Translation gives CSSSSVRGGDSSYEQYF.

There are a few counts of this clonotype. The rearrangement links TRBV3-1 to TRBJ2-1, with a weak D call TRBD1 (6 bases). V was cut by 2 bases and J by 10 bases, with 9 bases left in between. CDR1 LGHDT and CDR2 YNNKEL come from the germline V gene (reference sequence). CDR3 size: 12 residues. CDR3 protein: CASSQWGREQFF. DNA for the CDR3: TGTGCCAGCAGCCAATGGGGGCGGGAGCAGTTCTTC.

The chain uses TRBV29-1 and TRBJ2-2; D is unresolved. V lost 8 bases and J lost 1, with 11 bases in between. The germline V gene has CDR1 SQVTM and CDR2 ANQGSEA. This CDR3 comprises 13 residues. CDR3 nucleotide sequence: TGCAGCCTCTCTGAGGAGAACACCGGGGAGCTGTTTTTT. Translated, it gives CSLSEENTGELFF.

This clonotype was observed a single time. The CDR3 loop reads CAMSLGMGWNTQYF. CDR3 in DNA: TGTGCCATGAGCCTGGGGATGGGGTGGAATACGCAGTATTTT. The J gene is TRBJ2-3, the V gene TRBV28; D not resolved. This CDR3 has 14 amino acids. Per germline, CDR1 MDHEN and CDR2 SYDVKM. Deletions cut 10 bases from V and 7 bases from J, with 21 bases between. Variable domain in full (rest from reference TRBV28 and TRBJ2-3): DVKVTQSSRYLVKRTGEKVFLECVQDMDHENMFWYRQDPGLGLRLIYFSYDVKMKEKGDIPEGYSVSREKKERFSLILESASTNQTSMYLCAMSLGMGWNTQYFGPGTRLTVL.

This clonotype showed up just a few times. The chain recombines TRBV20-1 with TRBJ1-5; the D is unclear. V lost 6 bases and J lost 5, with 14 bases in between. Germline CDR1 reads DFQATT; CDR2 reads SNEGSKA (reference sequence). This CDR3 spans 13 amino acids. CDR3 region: CSAGPTFHQPQHF. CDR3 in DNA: TGCAGTGCCGGACCCACATTCCATCAGCCCCAGCATTTT.

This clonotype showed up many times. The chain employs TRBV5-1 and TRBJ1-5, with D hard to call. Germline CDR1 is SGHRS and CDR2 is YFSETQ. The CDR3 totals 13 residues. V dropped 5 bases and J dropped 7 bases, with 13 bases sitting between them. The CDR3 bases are TGCGCCAGCAGTCAAGGGTCTGGACAGCCCCAGCATTTT. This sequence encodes CASSQGSGQPQHF.

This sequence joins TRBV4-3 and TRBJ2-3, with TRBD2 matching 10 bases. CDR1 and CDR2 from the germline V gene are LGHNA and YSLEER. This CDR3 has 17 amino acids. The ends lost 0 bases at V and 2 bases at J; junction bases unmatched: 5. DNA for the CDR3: TGCGCCAGCAGCCAAGATCCACTAGCGGGGCACACAGATACGCAGTATTTT. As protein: CASSQDPLAGHTDTQYF.

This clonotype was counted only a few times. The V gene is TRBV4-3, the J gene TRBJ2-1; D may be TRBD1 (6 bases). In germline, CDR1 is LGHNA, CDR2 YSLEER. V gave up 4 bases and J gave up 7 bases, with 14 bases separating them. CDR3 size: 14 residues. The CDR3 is CASSPMWGRNEQFF. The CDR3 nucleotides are TGCGCCAGCAGCCCGATGTGGGGGCGGAATGAGCAGTTCTTC.

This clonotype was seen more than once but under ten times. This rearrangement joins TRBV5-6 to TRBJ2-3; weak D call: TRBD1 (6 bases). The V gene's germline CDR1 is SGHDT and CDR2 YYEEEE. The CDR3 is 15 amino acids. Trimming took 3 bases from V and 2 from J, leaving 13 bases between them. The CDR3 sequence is CASSSRQELTDTQYF. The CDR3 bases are TGTGCCAGCAGCTCCCGACAGGAACTCACAGATACGCAGTATTTT.

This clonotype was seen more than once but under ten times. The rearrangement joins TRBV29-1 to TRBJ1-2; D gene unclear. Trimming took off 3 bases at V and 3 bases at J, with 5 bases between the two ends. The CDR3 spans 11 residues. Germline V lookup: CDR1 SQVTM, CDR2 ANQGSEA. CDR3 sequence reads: CSVESDYGYTF. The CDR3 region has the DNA TGCAGCGTTGAGTCCGACTATGGCTACACCTTC.

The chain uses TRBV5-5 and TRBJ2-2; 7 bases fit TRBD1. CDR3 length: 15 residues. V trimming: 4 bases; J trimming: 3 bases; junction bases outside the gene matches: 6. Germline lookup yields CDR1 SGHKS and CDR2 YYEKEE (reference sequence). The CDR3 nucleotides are TGTGCCAGCAGCCGACAGGGTAGGGACACCGGGGAGCTGTTTTTT. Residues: CASSRQGRDTGELFF.